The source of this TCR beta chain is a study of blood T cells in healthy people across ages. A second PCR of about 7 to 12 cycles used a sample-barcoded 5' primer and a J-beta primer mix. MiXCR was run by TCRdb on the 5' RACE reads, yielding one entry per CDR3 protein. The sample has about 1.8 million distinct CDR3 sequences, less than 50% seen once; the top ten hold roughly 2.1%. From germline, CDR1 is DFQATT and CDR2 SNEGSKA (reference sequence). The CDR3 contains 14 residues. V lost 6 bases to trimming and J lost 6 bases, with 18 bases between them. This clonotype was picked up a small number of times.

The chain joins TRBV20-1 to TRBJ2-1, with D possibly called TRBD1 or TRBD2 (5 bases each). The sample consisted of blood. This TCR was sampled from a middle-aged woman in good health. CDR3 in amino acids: CSAPTGRFPNEQFF. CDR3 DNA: TGCAGTGCCCCAACGGGGCGGTTCCCCAATGAGCAGTTCTTC.